A single sample is the source of the 15 T cell receptor beta chains below, sequenced in a study of blood T cells in healthy people across ages. Together with a sample-barcoded 5' primer, a J-beta primer mix was included in a second PCR lasting about 6 to 11 cycles. One entry per CDR3 protein results from TCRdb running MiXCR on the 5' RACE reads. The table has 1.5 million to 2 million distinct CDR3 sequences, around 42% seen once. Specimen: blood. These TCRs come from a human donor in good health.

This clonotype was detected a few times. The chain carries TRBV10-3 and TRBJ1-2, with D perhaps TRBD1 (5 bases). The CDR3 sequence is 16 residues long. CDR1 is ENHRY, CDR2 SYGVKD, per germline. V was trimmed by 2 bases and J by 1 base, leaving 14 bases between them. CDR3 loop: CAISERLGDNNYGYTF. CDR3 bases: TGTGCCATCAGTGAGCGCCTGGGGGATAATAACTATGGCTACACCTTC.

The chain couples TRBV11-3 to TRBJ2-7, with 14 bases fitting TRBD2. The DNA end is more similar to TRBJ2-5, so the J call may be wrong. This CDR3 spans 17 amino acids. Germline CDR1 is SGHNT and CDR2 is YENEEA. CDR3 nucleotides: TGTGCCAGCAGCTCCCGGACTAGCGGGGGGTTCTATGAGACCCAGTACTTC. This codes for CASSSRTSGGFYETQYF.

The chain is built from TRBV7-2 and TRBJ2-3; D unresolved. The length of the CDR3 is 12 residues. V lost 5 bases to trimming and J lost 4 bases, with 7 bases between them. The V gene's germline CDR1 is SGHTA and CDR2 FQGNSA. This chain's CDR3 is CASSRFSDTQYF. CDR3 DNA: TGTGCCAGCAGCCGTTTCTCAGATACGCAGTATTTT.

The sample holds a few counts of this clonotype. The CDR3 nucleotides read TGTGCCAGCAGTCAGAGGACAGGACCTCTTAACTATGGCTACACCTTC. As protein: CASSQRTGPLNYGYTF. V usage is TRBV12-3 or TRBV12-4 and J usage is TRBJ1-2, with TRBD1 identical over 7 bases. Germline trimming cut 5 bases from V and 1 base from J; bases unmatched to any gene: 10. The CDR3 extends over 16 amino acids.

The chain joins TRBV6-1 to TRBJ1-6; D unresolved. Trimming took off 8 bases at V and 5 bases at J, with 16 bases between the two ends. The CDR3 spans 15 residues. CDR1 and CDR2 from the germline V gene are MNHNS and SASEGT. CDR3 coding DNA: TGTGCCAGCCCCGGTGGAGGAGTGGATAATTCACCCCTCCACTTT. Translating gives CASPGGGVDNSPLHF.

About this clonotype itself: The junction departs from germline at one end; a sequencing error may be responsible. This chain links TRBV10-3 with TRBJ2-7, with 12 bases lining up with TRBD2. The J call is uncertain, as TRBJ2-5 better fits the DNA end. Per germline, CDR1 ENHRY and CDR2 SYGVKD. The CDR3 has 14 residues. The CDR3 spells CATTSGGVQGTQYF. CDR3 coding DNA: TGTGCCACGACTAGCGGGGGAGTCCAAGGGACCCAGTACTTC.

The V gene is TRBV7-2, the J gene TRBJ2-1, with TRBD1 matching 9 bases. Germline CDR1 is SGHTA and CDR2 is FQGNSA. V dropped 3 bases and J dropped 5; count of bases not matched to a gene: 5. CDR3 length: 15 residues. The CDR3 DNA is TGTGCCAGCAGCTTTGATGGGACAGGGCACAATGAGCAGTTCTTC. Protein product: CASSFDGTGHNEQFF. The full variable domain, in which reference TRBV7-2 and TRBJ2-1 provide the parts outside the CDR3, is GAGVSQSPSNKVTEKGKDVELRCDPISGHTALYWYRQSLGQGLEFLIYFQGNSAPDKSGLPSDRFSAERTGGSVSTLTIQRTQQEDSAVYLCASSFDGTGHNEQFFGPGTRLTVL.

About this clonotype: A junction boundary mismatches the germline segment, possibly from a read error. The chain recombines TRBV6-2 or TRBV6-3 with TRBJ2-1; no definite D call. CDR3 length equals 14 residues. Germline CDR1 and CDR2: MNHEY and SVGEGT. The CDR3 sequence is CASSYSKSQRRQFF. As DNA, the CDR3 is TGCGCCAGCAGTTACTCGAAGTCCCAACGGAGGCAGTTCTTC.

The chain is built from TRBV29-1 and TRBJ2-2; no clear D gene. The CDR3 totals 11 residues. CDR1 is SQVTM, CDR2 ANQGSEA, per germline. V was clipped by 4 bases and J by 8 bases, with 8 bases between them. The CDR3 reads CSVGNMGELFF. The CDR3 DNA follows: TGCAGCGTTGGTAACATGGGGGAGCTGTTTTTT.

V is TRBV11-1 and J is TRBJ1-5, with D unclear. The CDR3 loop spans 16 amino acids. Looked up from germline, CDR1 is SGHAT and CDR2 is FQDESV (reference sequence). V shed 1 base and J shed 5 bases, with 15 bases lying between them. The CDR3 region has the DNA TGTGCCAGCAGCTTAGTCGTGGGAGTGATCTATCAGCCCCAGCATTTT. It yields the protein CASSLVVGVIYQPQHF.

The gene calls are TRBV6-1 and TRBJ2-7, with 7 bases aligning to TRBD1. The J call may be wrong; the DNA end is better matched by TRBJ2-5. The CDR3 is 14 residues long. CDR1 MNHNS and CDR2 SASEGT come from the germline V gene. The CDR3 reads CASSKPGQQETQYF. For the CDR3, the DNA is TGTGCCAGCAGTAAGCCGGGACAGCAAGAGACCCAGTACTTC.

The CDR3 DNA follows: TGTGCCAGCAGCCCGGACAGGGGAGCTAGCTATGGCTACACCTTC. Amino acids: CASSPDRGASYGYTF. V gene TRBV7-2 combines with J gene TRBJ1-2; 9 bases agree with TRBD1. V was pared by 5 bases and J by 4 bases, with 8 bases of the junction left unmatched. This CDR3 spans 15 amino acids. In germline, CDR1 is SGHTA, CDR2 FQGNSA.

The chain combines TRBV12-3 or TRBV12-4 with TRBJ1-2, with a tentative D call TRBD1 (5 bases). The CDR3 is 14 amino acids. V dropped 6 bases and J dropped 8 bases, with 19 bases sitting between them. CDR3: CASRLQGPARGYTF. In DNA, the CDR3 is TGTGCCAGCAGACTCCAGGGTCCTGCTAGGGGCTACACCTTC.

CDR3 coding DNA: TGTGCCAGCAGCTTATCGGCAGCTCCTAGCTACACCTTC. Translating it yields CASSLSAAPSYTF. The genes are TRBV7-9 and TRBJ1-2, with D unresolved. Germline values: CDR1 SEHNR, CDR2 FQNEAQ (reference sequence). The V gene lost 2 bases and the J gene lost 9 bases, with 13 bases spanning the gap. The CDR3 length is 13 residues. Variable domain in full (rest from reference TRBV7-9 and TRBJ1-2): DTGVSQNPRHKITKRGQNVTFRCDPISEHNRLYWYRQTLGQGPEFLTYFQNEAQLEKSRLLSDRFSAERPKGSFSTLEIQRTEQGDSAMYLCASSLSAAPSYTFGSGTRLTVV.

This clonotype turned up a few times. V gene TRBV7-2 combines with J gene TRBJ1-2; D unresolved. Germline-derived CDR1 and CDR2 are SGHTA and FQGNSA. Trimming cost V 0 bases and J 4 bases, with 9 bases left between them. This CDR3 has 14 residues. CDR3 coding DNA: TGTGCCAGCAGCTTAGCGCGAACGGCCTATGGCTACACCTTC. Amino acid sequence: CASSLARTAYGYTF.